This T cell receptor beta chain was sequenced during a study of T cell changes during pregnancy in multiple sclerosis. Using immunoSEQ multiplex PCR, the repertoire was profiled, and TCRdb retains in-frame clones only, with some absent. The sample lists tens of thousands of clones, roughly 93% occurring once. The origin of this receptor is a female donor with multiple sclerosis, enrolled in a pregnancy study. The specimen was peripheral blood, collected in the first trimester of pregnancy.

CDR3 in amino acids: CASSPWTSGGARETQYF. The CDR3 DNA is TGTGCCAGCAGCCCCTGGACTAGCGGGGGGGCCCGGGAGACCCAGTACTTC. This rearrangement joins TRBV7-9 to TRBJ2-5; 15 nucleotides match TRBD2. Germline lookup yields CDR1 SEHNR and CDR2 FQNEAQ (reference sequence). The CDR3 is made up of 17 amino acids. Losses at the gene ends were 5 bases for V and 5 bases for J; bases not matched to a gene: 9.